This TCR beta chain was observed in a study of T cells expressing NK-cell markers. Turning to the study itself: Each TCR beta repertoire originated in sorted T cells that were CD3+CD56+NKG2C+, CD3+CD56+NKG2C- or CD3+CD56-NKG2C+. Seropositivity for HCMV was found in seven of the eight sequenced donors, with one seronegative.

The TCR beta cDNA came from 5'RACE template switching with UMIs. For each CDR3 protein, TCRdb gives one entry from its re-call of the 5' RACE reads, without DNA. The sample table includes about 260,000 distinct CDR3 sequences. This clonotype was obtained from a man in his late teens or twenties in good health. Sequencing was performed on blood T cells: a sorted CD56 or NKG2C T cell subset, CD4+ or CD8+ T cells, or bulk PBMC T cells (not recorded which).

CDR3 region: CSFLATGELFF. The genes are TRBV29-1 and TRBJ2-2. The germline gives CDR1 SQVTM, CDR2 ANQGSEA. This CDR3 spans 11 amino acids.